Listed below are T cell receptor beta chains from one sample, sequenced in a study of T cell responses to AZD1222 COVID-19 vaccine. Profiling relied on immunoSEQ multiplex PCR, and the TCRdb table lists in-frame clones only, not all of them. The repertoire holds fewer than 120,000 clones, about 90% seen once, with about 16% in the top ten. Sample: peripheral blood, taken 28 days after the second AZD1222 dose. Receptors were obtained from an adult who received the AZD1222 COVID-19 vaccine. Each CDR3 is given with its conserved first and last residue. D genes are given only for firm matches. The size of a clone is reported for some rows only, either as once, few or many, or as a class for expanded clones.

V gene	D gene	clone size	J gene	CDR3 protein	CDR3 DNA
TRBV2	-	few	TRBJ2-1	CASSGEVGEQFF	TGTGCCAGCAGTGGCGAAGTGGGTGAGCAGTTCTTC
TRBV27	-	-	TRBJ1-6	CASSFWRPTGLNYNSPLHF	TGTGCCAGCAGTTTCTGGCGCCCCACAGGGCTGAACTATAATTCACCCCTCCACTTT
TRBV10-2	-	-	TRBJ2-1	CASSEDPLRPLEQFF	TGCGCCAGCAGTGAAGACCCGCTCAGGCCCCTTGAGCAGTTCTTC
TRBV5-1	TRBD1	once	TRBJ1-4	CASREQGAGDEKLFF	TGCGCCAGCAGGGAACAGGGGGCAGGTGATGAAAAACTGTTTTTT
TRBV6-5	-	-	TRBJ2-3	CASSSNADTQYF	TGTGCCAGCAGCTCCAATGCAGATACGCAGTATTTT
TRBV2	-	-	TRBJ2-7	CASMTEPYEQYF	TGTGCCAGCATGACAGAGCCATACGAGCAGTACTTC
TRBV5-1	-	-	TRBJ2-1	CASSLAGGDNEQFF	TGCGCCAGCAGCTTGGCGGGCGGGGACAATGAGCAGTTCTTC
TRBV2	TRBD1	-	TRBJ2-1	CASSVGQGSEQFF	TGTGCCAGCAGTGTCGGACAGGGCTCTGAGCAGTTCTTC
TRBV27	TRBD1	once	TRBJ2-1	CASSIYRGVHNEQFF	TGTGCCAGCTCGATATACAGGGGCGTGCACAATGAGCAGTTCTTC
TRBV11-1	-	-	TRBJ2-2	CASSLSLVGELFF	TGTGCCAGCAGCCTAAGCCTAGTCGGGGAGCTGTTTTTT
TRBV12-3/TRBV12-4	-	-	TRBJ2-3	CASSLPGTDTQYF	TGTGCCAGCAGTTTACCCGGAACAGATACGCAGTATTTT
TRBV6-5	-	-	TRBJ1-1	CASSYDGSMNTEAFF	TGTGCCAGCAGTTACGACGGAAGCATGAACACTGAAGCTTTCTTT
TRBV5-4	-	-	TRBJ2-7	CASGDGSVQYF	TGTGCCAGCGGGGATGGCTCTGTGCAGTACTTC
TRBV4-1	-	-	TRBJ1-4	CASSQERVATNEKLFF	TGCGCCAGCAGCCAAGAGAGAGTTGCAACTAATGAAAAACTGTTTTTT
TRBV10-3	-	-	TRBJ2-6	CAISAIGSSGANVLTF	TGTGCCATCAGTGCTATTGGGAGCTCTGGGGCCAACGTCCTGACTTTC
TRBV12-3/TRBV12-4	TRBD1	once	TRBJ1-1	CASTQGENTEAFF	TGTGCCAGCACGCAGGGGGAGAACACTGAAGCTTTCTTT
TRBV7-2	TRBD1	few	TRBJ2-7	CASRLTLGQGAAEQYF	TGTGCCAGCAGGCTGACTCTGGGACAGGGGGCGGCCGAGCAGTACTTC
TRBV5-4	-	-	TRBJ1-3	CASSRGSGYGNTIYF	TGTGCCAGCAGCCGGGGGTCTGGGTACGGAAACACCATATATTTT